This T cell receptor (beta chain) emerged from a study of identical twins (dated by TCRdb to the mid-2010s). In the study overall: The study deep-sequenced TCR alpha and beta repertoires from monozygotic twins, unrelated adults of various ages and cord blood to test whether fetal clonotypes persist. To rule out contamination, replicate twin experiments were performed at different times with different library preparation protocols. Findings and caveats that apply to the study as a whole: In monozygotic twins, recombination models systematically underestimated out-of-frame TCR alpha sharing, but the models matched the sharing seen between unrelated individuals. Invariant T cells such as MAIT and iNKT could partly confound zero-insertion analyses, though diverse VJ usage argued against this for most clonotypes. Abundant cord blood beta clonotypes had fewer insertions, young adult naive repertoires showed a similar but weaker trend, and memory repertoires showed no such trend. Excess twin sharing in beta out-of-frame sequences was weaker because fewer shared sequences lowered the signal-to-noise ratio. Because the same donors could not be followed over many years, conclusions were based on cross-sectional statistical analysis. Compared with coincidental sharing between unrelated individuals, out-of-frame TCR alpha sequences shared between twins had an excess of sequences with low generation probability.

At least ten counts were recorded for this clonotype. No cognate antigen has been identified for it. Per-base quality was not reported, and no clone a single base away is much larger than it. The germline ends are 13 bases apart after V is trimmed by 7 bases and J by 0 bases. The germline V gene encodes CDR1 MNHEY and CDR2 SVGEGT. The CDR3 contains 15 residues, cysteine and phenylalanine counted. Solely the CDR3 DNA is kept, with 45 bases framed from the first base. The library was generated by 5' RACE. Sequencing took place on an Illumina HiSeq 2000. A universal primer binding site was introduced by template switching, and a unique molecular identifier was present in the final cDNA, enabling accurate counting of TCR cDNA molecules. Specific primers in the conserved constant-segment region were used to synthesize first-strand cDNA for TCR alpha and beta chains. To control for contamination, every cDNA library carried two barcodes: a SMART-Mk sample barcode plus Illumina barcodes. Two successive PCR steps introduced TruSeq adapter sequences along with Illumina sample barcodes. The TCR alpha and beta cDNA libraries were sequenced on the Illumina HiSeq platform using custom primers. The study's processing was this. MiGEC was used to process raw reads and extract unique molecular identifiers, and MiXCR was used to find CDR3 positions. For each individual, recombination models were inferred using an EM algorithm with the repgenHMM and IGoR tools. The tcR package in R was used for shared clonotype analysis, with sharing normalized by the product of cloneset sizes. To study raw recombination free of thymic and clonal selection effects, out-of-frame nonproductive sequences were analyzed. Using fastp trimming at Q25 and MiXCR clonotype assembly, TCRdb reanalyzed the public sequencing data and kept in-frame beta chains. CDR3 protein duplicates are merged, each entry listing the most common genes and DNA. The V and J calls, along with clone size, are taken from TCRdb and not from the paper's own processing. For this sample there are about 240,000 distinct CDR3 sequences; roughly a tenth appear just once. The ten largest make up more than 8% of the sample.

All donors were healthy Caucasians. Miltenyi CD45RO+ enrichment and human naive T-cell isolation kits were used to isolate memory (CD45RO+) and naive T cells from PBMC. The rearrangement joined TRBV6-2 or TRBV6-3 to TRBJ2-1; the D segment cannot be called with confidence. The sequence derives from a man between 45 and 60 years old in good health. The sample comprised memory T cells sorted from blood. In light of the paper, this sample's cell subset or site label describes: CD45RO+ enriched T cells. The base sequence is TGTGCCAGCACCCACGGCGAAAGCTCCTACAATGAGCAGTTCTTC. It translates as CASTHGESSYNEQFF.